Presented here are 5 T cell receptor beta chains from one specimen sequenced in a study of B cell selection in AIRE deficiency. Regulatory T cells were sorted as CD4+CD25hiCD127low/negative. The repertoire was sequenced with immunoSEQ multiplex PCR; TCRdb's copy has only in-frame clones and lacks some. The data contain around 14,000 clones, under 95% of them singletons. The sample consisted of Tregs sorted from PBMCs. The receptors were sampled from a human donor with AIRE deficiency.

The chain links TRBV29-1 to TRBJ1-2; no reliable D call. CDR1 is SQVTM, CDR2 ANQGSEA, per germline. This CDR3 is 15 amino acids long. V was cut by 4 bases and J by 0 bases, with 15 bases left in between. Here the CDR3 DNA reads TGCAGCGTTGGTCGGAAGGGCAGTTCTAACTATGGCTACACCTTC. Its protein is CSVGRKGSSNYGYTF.

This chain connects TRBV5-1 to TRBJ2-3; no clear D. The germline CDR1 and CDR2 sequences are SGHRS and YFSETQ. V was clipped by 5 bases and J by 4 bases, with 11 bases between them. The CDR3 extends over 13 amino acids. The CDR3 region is CASSLNGADTQYF. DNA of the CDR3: TGCGCCAGCAGTCTGAACGGCGCAGATACGCAGTATTTT. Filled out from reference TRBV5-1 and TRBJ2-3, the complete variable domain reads KAGVTQTPRYLIKTRGQQVTLSCSPISGHRSVSWYQQTPGQGLQFLFEYFSETQRNKGNFPGRFSGRQFSNSRSEMNVSTLELGDSALYLCASSLNGADTQYFGPGTRLTVL.

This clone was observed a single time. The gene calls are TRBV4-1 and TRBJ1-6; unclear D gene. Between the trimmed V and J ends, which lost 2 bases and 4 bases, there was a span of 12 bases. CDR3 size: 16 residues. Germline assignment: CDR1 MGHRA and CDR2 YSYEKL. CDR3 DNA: TGCGCCAGCAGCCAACCACTGGCAGGTTATAATTCACCCCTCCACTTT. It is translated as CASSQPLAGYNSPLHF.

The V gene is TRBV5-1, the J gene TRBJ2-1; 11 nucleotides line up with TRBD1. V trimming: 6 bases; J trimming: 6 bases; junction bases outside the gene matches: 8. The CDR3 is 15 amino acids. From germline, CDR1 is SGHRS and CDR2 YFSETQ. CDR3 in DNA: TGCGCCAGCACAAATACCGGGACAGGGGGCAATGAGCAGTTCTTC. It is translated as CASTNTGTGGNEQFF.

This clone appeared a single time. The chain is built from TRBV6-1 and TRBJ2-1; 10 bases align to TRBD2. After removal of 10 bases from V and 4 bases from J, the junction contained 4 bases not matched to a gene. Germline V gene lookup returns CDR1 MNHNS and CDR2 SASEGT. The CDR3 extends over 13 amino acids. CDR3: CATRLAGYNEQFF. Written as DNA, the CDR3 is TGTGCCACCCGACTAGCGGGTTACAATGAGCAGTTCTTC.